This entry concerns a single T cell receptor beta chain. Its antigen is unknown. Over several immunoSEQ plates, each subset's genomic DNA was distributed in even portions. TCRdb's copy holds only in-frame clones and misses some; the assay was immunoSEQ multiplex PCR. In the table there are roughly 2,000,000 clones, approximately 92% of which are singletons. CD45RO-negative, CCR7-selected cells formed the naive CD8 fraction, which excluded terminally differentiated effector memory CD45RA+ cells. The data belong to a study of shared clonotypes between healthy human individuals. Germline V CDR1 and CDR2: SGHTA, FQGTGA. The CDR3 is made up of 16 amino acids. The V gene end was trimmed by 5 bases and the J gene end by 0 bases; junction bases not matched to a gene: 6. General study findings and limits: Shared clonotypes: roughly 5% naive CD4, around 4% naive CD8, about 2.4% memory CD4, under 0.45% memory CD8.

The chain carries TRBV7-3 and TRBJ2-1, with 8 bases fitting TRBD2. Sequencing input: naive CD8+ T cells from PBMCs. This TCR came from a man younger than 35 in good health. Some clones in this sample may be carry-over from other donors' samples. CDR3 residues: CASSPESGSSYNEQFF. CDR3 sequence (DNA): TGTGCCAGCAGCCCCGAGAGCGGGAGCTCCTACAATGAGCAGTTCTTC.